This TCR gamma chain emerged from a study of gamma-delta chains in newborns, infants, children. Study details: Polyclonal expansion of innate γδ T cells after birth follows microbial exposure.

TCRdb reanalysed the reads with CATT. This table holds more than 2,000 gamma-chain clones, 25% to 30% found once. The sequence derives from a child who was a newborn, infant or young child, either healthy, febrile or measles-vaccinated (not recorded which). The sample taken for sequencing was blood.

The CDR3 region has the DNA TGTGCCACCTGGTTAGGAGGGTTCAAGATATTT. Translated: CATWLGGFKIF. The V and J genes are TRGV2 and TRGJP1. The CDR3 is made up of 11 amino acids. V was clipped by 6 bases and J by 12 bases; unmatched bases: 7. The germline V gene encodes CDR1 EGSNGY and CDR2 YDSYNSKV.